This TCR beta chain was observed in a study of blood T cell repertoires in COVID-19 (dated by TCRdb to 2020 to 2021). Turning to the overall study: Samples covering the acute and convalescent phases of COVID-19 were provided by collaborators in the United States, Italy and Spain. The prospective study material was composed of cDNA or gDNA derived from T cells, B-cell-depleted T cells, or PBMCs. Subjects who had been exposed to COVID-19, were actively infected with it, or had recovered from it provided the deeply sampled blood TCRbeta repertoires that made up the dataset. A freely available public database, intended as a resource for researchers studying the immune response to SARS-CoV-2, is where the repertoires were released. The samples were drawn from the first 160 participants of the ongoing ImmuneRACE study and from about 1,200 subjects provided by 6 global collaborators. A de-identified subject ID, COVID-19 status, age in years and sex were almost always included in the sample metadata. Where available, HLA class I and class II types were obtained from metadata supplied by the sample provider rather than from assay-based typing.

Each collaborating institution followed its own protocols to collect whole blood in K2EDTA tubes. For TCRbeta analysis, collaborators shipped samples as frozen whole blood, isolated PBMCs, or DNA extracted from either of those sample types. TCRbeta CDR3 regions were amplified from genomic DNA using the immunoSEQ Assay, a bias-controlled multiplex PCR. In the source study's methods: The number of nucleated cells in each sample was estimated by amplification of reference gene primers within the assay. To quantify the absolute abundance of each unique TCRbeta CDR3 rearrangement, sequence reads were collapsed and filtered. For each sample, productive Simpson clonality was calculated as the square root of Simpson's diversity index across productive rearrangements. As stored in TCRdb, this immuneACCESS dataset retains in-frame rearrangements with V and J assigned. A fraction of the clones does not appear; measured against another copy, unresolved V genes explain less than half of the discrepancy, and the remainder lacks a known reason. V, J and clone size are taken as reported in that table, and D and trimming were inferred from the DNA itself. The sample contains some 100,000 clones, approximately 92% of them found a single time. The ten biggest clones cover around 5.4% of the sample.

Comment on this clone: This clone's antigen is unknown. Base qualities are missing; no much larger clone stands one base away.

Via the germline V gene, CDR1 is SNHLY and CDR2 FYNNEI. V is cut by 2 bases and J by 1 base, and the space between the germline ends is 8 bases. The cysteine opens and the phenylalanine closes a CDR3 of 14 amino acids. CDR3 DNA is the only sequence kept; it has 42 bases, read in frame from the first base. The research as a whole found: The quantity of clinical and demographic metadata differed by source and by participant and was supplied without curation.

The TCR comes from a man between 65 and 85 years old with acute or convalescent COVID-19. Sequenced material: peripheral blood. The chain employs TRBV2 and TRBJ1-1; no D gene call is confident. In nucleotide form, the sequence is TGTGCCAGCAGTGAAAGAGCGGGGAACACTGAAGCTTTCTTT. Translated, this gives CASSERAGNTEAFF.